Listed here is a single T cell receptor (beta chain). Its antigen remains unknown. The data were taken from a study of beta chain features in type 1 diabetes. Study-wide results and caveats: Any HLA effect on TCRB rearrangement was left unresolved by small sub-analyses.

The authors sorted CD4+ naive, central memory, regulatory and stem cell-like memory cells via CD45RO/CCR7/CD25/CD127/CD95/CD27. Isolated RNA was reverse transcribed in full, so expressed TCRB transcripts were sequenced. Profiling relied on immunoSEQ multiplex PCR, and the TCRdb table lists in-frame clones only, not all of them. The sample lists 620,000 or so clones, about a sixth occurring once. Material for sequencing was naive CD4+ T cells from blood. This clonotype was sampled from a man between 18 and 35 years old in good health.

CDR3 sequence reads: CASTPMRAGGLETQYF. Here the CDR3 DNA reads TGTGCCAGCACCCCAATGCGAGCGGGGGGCCTGGAGACCCAGTACTTC. V and J are TRBV6-4 and TRBJ2-5; 9 nucleotides align to TRBD2. With V trimmed by 7 bases and J by 5 bases, 14 bases remained unmatched. The V gene's germline CDR1 is MRHNA and CDR2 SNTAGT. This CDR3 has 16 amino acids.